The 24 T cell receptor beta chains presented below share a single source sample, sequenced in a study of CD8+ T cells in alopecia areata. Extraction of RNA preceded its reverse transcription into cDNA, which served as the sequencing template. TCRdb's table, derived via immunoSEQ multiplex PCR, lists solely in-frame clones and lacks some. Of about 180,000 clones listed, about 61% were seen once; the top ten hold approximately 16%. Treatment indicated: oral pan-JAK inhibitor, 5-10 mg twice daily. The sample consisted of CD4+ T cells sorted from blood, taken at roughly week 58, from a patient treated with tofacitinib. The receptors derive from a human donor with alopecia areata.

The CDR3, as DNA: TGCAGCGTTGAAGGTACATCTGGGGCCAACGTCCTGACTTTC. It specifies CSVEGTSGANVLTF. The gene calls are TRBV29-1 and TRBJ2-6, with D uncertain. Germline CDR1 and CDR2: SQVTM and ANQGSEA. CDR3 length: 14 amino acids. Deletions cut 1 base from V and 1 base from J, with 5 bases between.

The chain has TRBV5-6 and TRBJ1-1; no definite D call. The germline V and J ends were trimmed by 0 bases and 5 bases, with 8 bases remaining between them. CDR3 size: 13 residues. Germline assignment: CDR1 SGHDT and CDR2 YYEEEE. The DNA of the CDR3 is TGTGCCAGCAGCTTGGCCGGGTCGACTGAAGCTTTCTTT. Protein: CASSLAGSTEAFF.

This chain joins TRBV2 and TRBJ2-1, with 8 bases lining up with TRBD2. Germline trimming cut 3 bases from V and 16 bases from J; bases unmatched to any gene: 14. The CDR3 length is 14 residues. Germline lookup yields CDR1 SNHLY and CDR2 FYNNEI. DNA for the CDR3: TGTGCCAGCAGTGATGGTATTAGCGGGGAGGCGCGATTCTTC. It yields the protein CASSDGISGEARFF.

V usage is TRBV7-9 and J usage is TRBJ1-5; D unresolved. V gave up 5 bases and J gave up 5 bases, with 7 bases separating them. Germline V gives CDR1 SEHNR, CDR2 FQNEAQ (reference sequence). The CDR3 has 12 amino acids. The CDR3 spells CASSNRDQPQHF. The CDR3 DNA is TGTGCCAGCAGCAACAGAGATCAGCCCCAGCATTTT.

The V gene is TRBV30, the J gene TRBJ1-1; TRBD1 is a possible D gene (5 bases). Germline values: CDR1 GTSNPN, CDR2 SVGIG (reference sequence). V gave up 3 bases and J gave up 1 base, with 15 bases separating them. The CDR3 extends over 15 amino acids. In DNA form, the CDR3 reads TGTGCCTGGAGGGTTGAGGGGACCCGGAACACTGAAGCTTTCTTT. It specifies CAWRVEGTRNTEAFF.

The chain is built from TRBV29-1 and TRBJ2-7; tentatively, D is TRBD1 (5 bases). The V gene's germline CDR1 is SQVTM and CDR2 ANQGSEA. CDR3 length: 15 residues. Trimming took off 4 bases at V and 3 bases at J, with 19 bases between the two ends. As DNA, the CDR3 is TGCAGCGTTGGTTTCTGGTCCAGGGTCGGCTACGAGCAGTACTTC. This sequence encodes CSVGFWSRVGYEQYF.

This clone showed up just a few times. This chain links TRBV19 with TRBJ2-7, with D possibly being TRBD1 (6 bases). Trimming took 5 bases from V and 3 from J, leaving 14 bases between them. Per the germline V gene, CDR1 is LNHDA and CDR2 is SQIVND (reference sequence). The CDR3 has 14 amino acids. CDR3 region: CASSPAGGHYEQYF. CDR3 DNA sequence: TGTGCCAGTAGTCCCGCTGGGGGCCACTACGAGCAGTACTTC.

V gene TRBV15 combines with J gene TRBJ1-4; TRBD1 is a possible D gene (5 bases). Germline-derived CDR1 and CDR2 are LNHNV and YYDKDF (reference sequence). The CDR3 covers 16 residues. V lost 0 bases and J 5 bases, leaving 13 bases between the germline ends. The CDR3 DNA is TGTGCCACCAGCAGAGATCACCAGGGCCTGAATGAAAAACTGTTTTTT. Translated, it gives CATSRDHQGLNEKLFF. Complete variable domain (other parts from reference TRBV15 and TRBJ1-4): DAMVIQNPRYQVTQFGKPVTLSCSQTLNHNVMYWYQQKSSQAPKLLFHYYDKDFNNEADTPDNFQSRRPNTSFCFLDIRSPGLGDTAMYLCATSRDHQGLNEKLFFGSGTQLSVL.

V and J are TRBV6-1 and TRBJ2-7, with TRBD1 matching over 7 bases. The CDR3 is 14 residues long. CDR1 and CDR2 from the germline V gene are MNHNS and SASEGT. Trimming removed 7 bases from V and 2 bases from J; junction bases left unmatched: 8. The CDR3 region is CASMKQGTTYEQYF. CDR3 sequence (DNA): TGTGCCAGCATGAAACAGGGGACCACCTACGAGCAGTACTTC.

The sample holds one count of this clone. The CDR3 sequence: CASSLAWGTDTQYF. The CDR3 DNA sequence: TGCGCCAGCAGCTTGGCATGGGGGACAGATACGCAGTATTTT. V is TRBV5-1 and J is TRBJ2-3, with D possibly being TRBD1 or TRBD2 (5 bases each). The CDR3 has 14 residues. V shed 0 bases and J shed 3 bases, with 8 bases lying between them. Looked up from germline, CDR1 is SGHRS and CDR2 is YFSETQ.

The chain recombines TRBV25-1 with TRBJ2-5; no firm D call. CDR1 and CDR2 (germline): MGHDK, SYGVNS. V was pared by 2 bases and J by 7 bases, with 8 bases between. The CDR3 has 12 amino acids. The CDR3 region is CASSEPSGTQYF. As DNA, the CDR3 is TGTGCCAGCAGTGAACCGAGTGGGACCCAGTACTTC.

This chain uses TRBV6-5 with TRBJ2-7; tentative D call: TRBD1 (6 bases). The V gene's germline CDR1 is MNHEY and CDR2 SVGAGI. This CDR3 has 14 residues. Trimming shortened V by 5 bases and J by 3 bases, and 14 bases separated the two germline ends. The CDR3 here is CASSNRVTGYEQYF. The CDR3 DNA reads TGTGCCAGCAGTAACAGGGTTACAGGCTACGAGCAGTACTTC.

As DNA, the CDR3 is TGCAGCGTTTCGGTTACCGGGGAGCTGTTTTTT. Translation: CSVSVTGELFF. The V and J genes are TRBV29-1 and TRBJ2-2; no clear D gene. The V end was cut by 5 bases, the J end by 5 bases, with 6 bases between. This CDR3 region has 11 residues. Germline CDR1 reads SQVTM; CDR2 reads ANQGSEA.

This CDR3 is CASSLGGGSGNEQFF. The DNA of the CDR3 is TGTGCCAGCAGCTTAGGCGGGGGCTCGGGCAATGAGCAGTTCTTC. The rearrangement joins TRBV7-8 to TRBJ2-1; maybe TRBD2 (7 bases). The V end was cut by 1 base, the J end by 6 bases, with 13 bases between. Germline V gene data show CDR1 as SGHVS and CDR2 as FQNEAQ. This CDR3 has 15 amino acids.

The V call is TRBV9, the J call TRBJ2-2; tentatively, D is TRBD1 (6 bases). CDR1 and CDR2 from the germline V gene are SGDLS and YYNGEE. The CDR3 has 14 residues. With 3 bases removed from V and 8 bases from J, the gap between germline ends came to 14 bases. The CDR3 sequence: CASSAQGFPGELFF. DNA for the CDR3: TGTGCCAGCAGCGCACAGGGTTTCCCGGGGGAGCTGTTTTTT.

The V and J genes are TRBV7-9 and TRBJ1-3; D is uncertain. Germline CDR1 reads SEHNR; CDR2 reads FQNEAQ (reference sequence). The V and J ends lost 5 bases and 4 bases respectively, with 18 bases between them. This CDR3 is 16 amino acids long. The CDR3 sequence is CASSKIPGSSGNTIYF. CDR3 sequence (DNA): TGTGCCAGCAGCAAAATACCCGGGAGCTCCGGAAACACCATATATTTT.

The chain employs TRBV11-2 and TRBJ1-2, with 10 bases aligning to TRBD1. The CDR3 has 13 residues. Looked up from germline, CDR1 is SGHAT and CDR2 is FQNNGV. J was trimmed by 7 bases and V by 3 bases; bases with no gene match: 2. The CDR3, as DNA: TGTGCCAGCAGCTTGGGACAGGGGCCTGGCTACACCTTC. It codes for CASSLGQGPGYTF.

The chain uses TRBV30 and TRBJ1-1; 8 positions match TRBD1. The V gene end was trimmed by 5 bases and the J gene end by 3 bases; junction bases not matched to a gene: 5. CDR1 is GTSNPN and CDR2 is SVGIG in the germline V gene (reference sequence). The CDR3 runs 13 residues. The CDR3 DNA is TGTGCCTGGCACAGACAGGGGCACACTGAAGCTTTCTTT. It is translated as CAWHRQGHTEAFF.

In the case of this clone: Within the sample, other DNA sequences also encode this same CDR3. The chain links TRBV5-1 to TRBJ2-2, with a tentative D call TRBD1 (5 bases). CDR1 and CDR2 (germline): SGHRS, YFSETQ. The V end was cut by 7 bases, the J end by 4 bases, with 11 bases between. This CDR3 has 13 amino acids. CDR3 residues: CASSFRGTGELFF. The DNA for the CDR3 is TGCGCCAGCTCCTTTAGGGGCACCGGGGAGCTGTTTTTT.

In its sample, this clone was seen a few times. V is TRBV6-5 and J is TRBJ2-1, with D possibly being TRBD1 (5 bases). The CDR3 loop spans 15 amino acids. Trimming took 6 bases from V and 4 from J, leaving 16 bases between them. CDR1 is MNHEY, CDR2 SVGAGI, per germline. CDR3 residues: CASSNLQGIYNEQFF. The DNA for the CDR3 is TGTGCCAGCAGCAACCTCCAGGGTATATACAATGAGCAGTTCTTC.

The CDR3 nucleotides read TGTGCCAGCTCAACCGCGTACAGTAACTATGGCTACACCTTC. Residues: CASSTAYSNYGYTF. The chain uses TRBV18 and TRBJ1-2, with D unclear. The CDR3 covers 14 residues. Germline CDR1 reads KGHSH; CDR2 reads LQKENI. The V end was cut by 5 bases, the J end by 1 base, with 11 bases between. Combining the CDR3 with reference TRBV18 and TRBJ1-2 gives the whole variable domain NAGVMQNPRHLVRRRGQEARLRCSPMKGHSHVYWYRQLPEEGLKFMVYLQKENIIDESGMPKERFSAEFPKEGPSILRIQQVVRGDSAAYFCASSTAYSNYGYTFGSGTRLTVV.

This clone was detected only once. The CDR3 loop reads CASSSSGASSYNEQFF. The CDR3 DNA sequence: TGTGCCAGCAGCTCTAGCGGGGCCAGCTCCTACAATGAGCAGTTCTTC. The V and J genes are TRBV7-3 and TRBJ2-1; 9 bases align to TRBD2. CDR3 length equals 16 residues. Germline CDR1 SGHTA, CDR2 FQGTGA. Germline trimming cut 4 bases from V and 0 bases from J; bases unmatched to any gene: 4.

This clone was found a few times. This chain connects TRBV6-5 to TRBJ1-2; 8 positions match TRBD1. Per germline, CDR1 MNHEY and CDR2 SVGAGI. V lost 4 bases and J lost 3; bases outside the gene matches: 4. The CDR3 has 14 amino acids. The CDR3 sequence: CASSSQTGDYGYTF. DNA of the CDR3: TGTGCCAGCAGTTCCCAGACAGGGGACTATGGCTACACCTTC.

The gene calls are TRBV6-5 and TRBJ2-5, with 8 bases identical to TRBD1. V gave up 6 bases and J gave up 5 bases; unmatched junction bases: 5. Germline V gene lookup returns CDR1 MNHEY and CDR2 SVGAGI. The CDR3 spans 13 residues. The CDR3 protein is CASSWTGSETQYF. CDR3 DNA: TGTGCCAGCAGCTGGACAGGGTCGGAGACCCAGTACTTC.